Listed below are T cell receptor beta chains from one sample, sequenced in a study of blood T cell repertoires in COVID-19. TCRdb's table, derived via immunoSEQ multiplex PCR, lists solely in-frame clones and lacks some. The sample consists of roughly 220,000 clones, 85% to 90% of them appearing once. The material sequenced was PBMCs or T cells enriched from blood (not recorded which). The receptor set was obtained from a woman in her 50s with acute COVID-19. CDR3s include the opening cysteine and the closing phenylalanine or tryptophan. Each record gives: V gene, D gene, clone size, J gene, CDR3 DNA, CDR3 protein. D genes are given only for firm matches. Only some rows state a clone size, as once, few, many or a class for expanded clones.

v_call: TRBV7-9; d_call: -; clone_size: -; j_call: TRBJ1-4; cdr3_nt: TGTGCCAGCAGCTTACTACACAGTCGTGATGAAAAACTGTTTTTT; cdr3_aa: CASSLLHSRDEKLFF
v_call: TRBV10-3; d_call: -; clone_size: -; j_call: TRBJ1-2; cdr3_nt: TGTGCCATCAGTGAGTCGAACCTTGTTCAGGGGTCCAACTATGGCTACACCTTC; cdr3_aa: CAISESNLVQGSNYGYTF
v_call: TRBV5-1; d_call: TRBD1; clone_size: -; j_call: TRBJ1-1; cdr3_nt: TGCGCCAGCTCACCTCCCAGACAGGGTGGAACTGAAGCTTTCTTT; cdr3_aa: CASSPPRQGGTEAFF
v_call: TRBV29-1; d_call: TRBD2; clone_size: -; j_call: TRBJ2-7; cdr3_nt: TGCAGCGTTGAAGATCCTAGCGGGAGGACCTACGAGCAGTACTTC; cdr3_aa: CSVEDPSGRTYEQYF
v_call: TRBV2; d_call: -; clone_size: -; j_call: TRBJ1-5; cdr3_nt: TGTGCCAGCAGGACAGGATCCCGGGGGCCCCAGCATTTT; cdr3_aa: CASRTGSRGPQHF
v_call: TRBV3-1/TRBV3-2; d_call: -; clone_size: -; j_call: TRBJ2-7; cdr3_nt: TGTGCCAGCAGCCAAGATAGTCAGGGAGGCGCCGAGCAGTACTTC; cdr3_aa: CASSQDSQGGAEQYF
v_call: TRBV29-1; d_call: -; clone_size: few; j_call: TRBJ1-2; cdr3_nt: TGCAGCGTTGTCGTCACAGATAACTATGGCTACACCTTC; cdr3_aa: CSVVVTDNYGYTF
v_call: TRBV6-5; d_call: TRBD1; clone_size: -; j_call: TRBJ2-1; cdr3_nt: TGTGCCAGCAGCAACGACAGGGCCCCTAGCTATGAGCAGTTCTTC; cdr3_aa: CASSNDRAPSYEQFF
v_call: TRBV9; d_call: -; clone_size: -; j_call: TRBJ1-3; cdr3_nt: TGTGCCAGCAGCGCCAGACATAGCTCTGGAAACACCATATATTTT; cdr3_aa: CASSARHSSGNTIYF
v_call: TRBV10-3; d_call: -; clone_size: -; j_call: TRBJ1-5; cdr3_nt: TGTGCCATCAGTGATGAACAGGGTAGCAATCAGCCCCAGCATTTT; cdr3_aa: CAISDEQGSNQPQHF
v_call: TRBV7-2; d_call: -; clone_size: -; j_call: TRBJ2-7; cdr3_nt: TGTGCCAGCAGCTTAGCGGGACACTACGAGCAGTACTTC; cdr3_aa: CASSLAGHYEQYF
v_call: TRBV5-1; d_call: -; clone_size: -; j_call: TRBJ2-2; cdr3_nt: TGCGCCAGCAGCCTGGACAGAAATGGTGCGGGGGAGCTGTTTTTT; cdr3_aa: CASSLDRNGAGELFF
v_call: TRBV5-1; d_call: -; clone_size: -; j_call: TRBJ1-2; cdr3_nt: TGCGCCAGCAGCTTGGGAGGCAGGGCTAACTATGGCTACACCTTC; cdr3_aa: CASSLGGRANYGYTF
v_call: TRBV21-1; d_call: -; clone_size: -; j_call: TRBJ2-2; cdr3_nt: TGTGCCAGCAGCGGGACTAGCGGGAGGGAAGCCACGAACACCGGGGAGCTGTTTTTT; cdr3_aa: CASSGTSGREATNTGELFF
v_call: TRBV27; d_call: TRBD2; clone_size: -; j_call: TRBJ2-1; cdr3_nt: TGTGCCAGCCTCAGCCCCGGGAGGGCCTACAATGAGCAGTTCTTC; cdr3_aa: CASLSPGRAYNEQFF
v_call: TRBV9; d_call: -; clone_size: -; j_call: TRBJ2-3; cdr3_nt: TGTGCCAGCAGCGTAGGAGGCACGGTGAGAACAGATACGCAGTATTTT; cdr3_aa: CASSVGGTVRTDTQYF
v_call: TRBV28; d_call: -; clone_size: -; j_call: TRBJ1-1; cdr3_nt: TGTGCCAGCAGTGTGCAGGGTCCTGAAGCTTTCTTT; cdr3_aa: CASSVQGPEAFF
v_call: TRBV7-8; d_call: -; clone_size: -; j_call: TRBJ1-1; cdr3_nt: TGTGCCAGCAGCTGGGGGGATGGAATGAACACTGAAGCTTTCTTT; cdr3_aa: CASSWGDGMNTEAFF
v_call: TRBV9; d_call: TRBD2; clone_size: -; j_call: TRBJ2-7; cdr3_nt: TGTGCCAGCAGCGCCCCACGCGGGAGGGCCAGCATCTCCTACGAGCAGTACTTC; cdr3_aa: CASSAPRGRASISYEQYF
v_call: TRBV10-3; d_call: -; clone_size: -; j_call: TRBJ2-7; cdr3_nt: TGTGCCATCAGTGGGGGGCCGGGACTACCTAACTACGAGCAGTACTTC; cdr3_aa: CAISGGPGLPNYEQYF
v_call: TRBV2; d_call: -; clone_size: -; j_call: TRBJ2-1; cdr3_nt: TGTGCCAGCAGTGCTAAGCAGGGGCCCCTATACAATGAGCAGTTCTTC; cdr3_aa: CASSAKQGPLYNEQFF
v_call: TRBV25-1; d_call: -; clone_size: -; j_call: TRBJ1-4; cdr3_nt: TGTGCCAGCAGTGAATACGTAACCCGGAATGAAAAACTGTTTTTT; cdr3_aa: CASSEYVTRNEKLFF
v_call: TRBV27; d_call: TRBD1; clone_size: -; j_call: TRBJ1-5; cdr3_nt: TGTGCCAGCAGTTTAAGCGGGGGACAGGGGAAGAAGGGCAATCAGCCCCAGCATTTT; cdr3_aa: CASSLSGGQGKKGNQPQHF
v_call: TRBV29-1; d_call: TRBD1; clone_size: -; j_call: TRBJ2-7; cdr3_nt: TGCAGCGGGAGGGACAGGGTGACCTACGAGCAGTACTTC; cdr3_aa: CSGRDRVTYEQYF
v_call: TRBV6-6; d_call: TRBD1; clone_size: -; j_call: TRBJ2-7; cdr3_nt: TGTGCCAGCAGCCGGCCGGGGACAGGGACCTACGAGCAGTACTTC; cdr3_aa: CASSRPGTGTYEQYF
v_call: TRBV3-1/TRBV3-2; d_call: TRBD1; clone_size: once; j_call: TRBJ2-4; cdr3_nt: TGTGCCAGCAGCCCCCGGGACAGGGGATCTAAAAACATTCAGTACTTC; cdr3_aa: CASSPRDRGSKNIQYF
v_call: TRBV7-3; d_call: -; clone_size: -; j_call: TRBJ2-3; cdr3_nt: TGTGCCAGCAGCTTAACGCGGACTATCCCGGAGGCAGATACGCAGTATTTT; cdr3_aa: CASSLTRTIPEADTQYF
v_call: TRBV25-1; d_call: -; clone_size: -; j_call: TRBJ2-2; cdr3_nt: TGTGCCAGCAGTGATGGGGGGTTCACCGGGGAGCTGTTTTTT; cdr3_aa: CASSDGGFTGELFF
v_call: TRBV7-2; d_call: -; clone_size: once; j_call: TRBJ2-6; cdr3_nt: TGTGCCAGCAGCTTAGCCCCAGTCTCTGGGGCCAACGTCCTGACTTTC; cdr3_aa: CASSLAPVSGANVLTF
v_call: TRBV27; d_call: TRBD1; clone_size: -; j_call: TRBJ2-1; cdr3_nt: TGTGCCAGCAGCCTTCAGGGGGCACGGTACAATGAGCAGTTCTTC; cdr3_aa: CASSLQGARYNEQFF
v_call: TRBV19; d_call: -; clone_size: -; j_call: TRBJ1-2; cdr3_nt: TGTGCCAGTAGATTTCACGGTATCGGCTATGGCTACACCTTC; cdr3_aa: CASRFHGIGYGYTF
v_call: TRBV2; d_call: -; clone_size: -; j_call: TRBJ2-7; cdr3_nt: TGTGCCACCACAACCACCTACGAGCAGTACTTC; cdr3_aa: CATTTTYEQYF
v_call: TRBV7-3; d_call: TRBD1; clone_size: -; j_call: TRBJ1-1; cdr3_nt: TGTGCCAGCAGTCGCGGACAGGGGAACACTGAAGCTTTCTTT; cdr3_aa: CASSRGQGNTEAFF
v_call: TRBV6-2/TRBV6-3; d_call: -; clone_size: -; j_call: TRBJ1-3; cdr3_nt: TGTGCCAGCAGTCGGCGGGGCGTCGCTGGAAACACCATATATTTT; cdr3_aa: CASSRRGVAGNTIYF
v_call: TRBV18; d_call: TRBD1; clone_size: -; j_call: TRBJ1-5; cdr3_nt: TGTGCCAGCTCACCACAGACAGGGGGATACCGCAATCAGCCCCAGCATTTT; cdr3_aa: CASSPQTGGYRNQPQHF
v_call: TRBV12-3/TRBV12-4; d_call: -; clone_size: -; j_call: TRBJ1-1; cdr3_nt: TGTGCCAGCAGTTTAATGGGTCTAGCTGAAGCTTTCTTT; cdr3_aa: CASSLMGLAEAFF
v_call: TRBV11-2; d_call: TRBD1; clone_size: -; j_call: TRBJ2-5; cdr3_nt: TGTGCCAGCAGCCTTGGACAGGGGGCAACTATGCAAGAGACCCAGTACTTC; cdr3_aa: CASSLGQGATMQETQYF
v_call: TRBV4-1; d_call: -; clone_size: -; j_call: TRBJ2-7; cdr3_nt: TGCGCCAGCAGCCAAAACCCCCAAGCCGTCTACGAGCAGTACTTC; cdr3_aa: CASSQNPQAVYEQYF